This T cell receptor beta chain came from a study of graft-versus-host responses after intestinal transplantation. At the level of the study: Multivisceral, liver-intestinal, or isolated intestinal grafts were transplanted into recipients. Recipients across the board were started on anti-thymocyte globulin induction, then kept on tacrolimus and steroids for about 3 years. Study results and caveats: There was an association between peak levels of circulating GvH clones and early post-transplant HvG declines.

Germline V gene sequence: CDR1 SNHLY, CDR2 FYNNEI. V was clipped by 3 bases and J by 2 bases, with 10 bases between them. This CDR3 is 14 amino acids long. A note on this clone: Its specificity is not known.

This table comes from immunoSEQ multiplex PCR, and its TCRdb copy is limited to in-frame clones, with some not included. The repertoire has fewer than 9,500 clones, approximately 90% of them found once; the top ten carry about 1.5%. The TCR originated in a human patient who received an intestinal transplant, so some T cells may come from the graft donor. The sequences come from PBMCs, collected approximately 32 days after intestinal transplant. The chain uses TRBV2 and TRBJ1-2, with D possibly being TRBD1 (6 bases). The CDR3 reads CASSEAGANYGYTF. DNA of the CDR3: TGTGCCAGCAGTGAGGCAGGGGCCAACTATGGCTACACCTTC.